These T cell receptor beta chains were read from a single sample in a study of control samples from healthy donors and cancer patients. Sequencing used immunoSEQ multiplex PCR; TCRdb keeps in-frame clones, though not all of them. The repertoire holds about 130,000 clones, over 85% seen once, with 4.5% to 7% in the top ten. The sample was blood. These receptor sequences come from a man younger than 35 in good health. Both conserved end residues are part of each CDR3. Fields, in order: CDR3 protein, CDR3 DNA, clone size, J gene, D gene, V gene. D genes are given only for firm matches. The size of a clone is reported for some rows only, either as once, few or many, or as a class for expanded clones.

CASNPRDRGYGYTF TGTGCCAGTAATCCCCGGGACAGGGGCTATGGCTACACCTTC NA TRBJ1-2 TRBD1 TRBV19
CASSVGGSLAFGELFF TGTGCCAGCAGCGTTGGGGGATCACTAGCGTTCGGGGAGCTGTTTTTT NA TRBJ2-2 TRBD2 TRBV9
CAWSVTGGADGYTF TGTGCCTGGAGTGTAACGGGGGGCGCCGATGGCTACACCTTC NA TRBJ1-2 NA TRBV30
CASSLASEGSQYF TGTGCCAGCAGCTTAGCAAGCGAGGGGTCGCAGTATTTT NA TRBJ2-3 NA TRBV7-2
CASSELVADTQYF TGTGCCAGCAGTGAATTGGTGGCAGATACGCAGTATTTT once TRBJ2-3 NA TRBV25-1
CANSLDRVHTIYF TGTGCCAACAGTTTAGACAGGGTGCACACCATATATTTT NA TRBJ1-3 TRBD1 TRBV12-3/TRBV12-4
CASSSMTGGGNQPQHF TGTGCCAGCAGTAGTATGACGGGGGGCGGCAATCAGCCCCAGCATTTT NA TRBJ1-5 NA TRBV2
CASSKTGGRDYGYTF TGTGCCAGCAGCAAGACAGGGGGGAGGGACTATGGCTACACCTTC NA TRBJ1-2 NA TRBV21-1
CASRPGQGNTEAFF TGTGCCAGCAGACCGGGACAGGGTAACACTGAAGCTTTCTTT NA TRBJ1-1 TRBD1 TRBV2
CASSYQTGSGNTIYF TGTGCCAGCAGTTACCAGACAGGCTCTGGAAACACCATATATTTT NA TRBJ1-3 NA TRBV6-5
CASSFRDRDPWGYTF TGTGCCAGCAGTTTTAGGGACAGGGACCCGTGGGGCTACACCTTC NA TRBJ1-2 TRBD1 TRBV28
CAISLAPGQGKGYTF TGTGCCATCAGCTTAGCTCCGGGACAGGGAAAAGGCTACACCTTC once TRBJ1-2 TRBD1 TRBV10-3
CARNEKLFF TGCGCCAGAAATGAAAAACTGTTTTTT NA TRBJ1-4 NA TRBV10-2